This T cell receptor (beta chain) was observed in a study of T cell responses to AZD1222 COVID-19 vaccine. Study background: Researchers grouped second doses given at about 4 or about 12 weeks into one pool.

Some clones are missing from TCRdb's copy, which holds only in-frame ones; the method was immunoSEQ multiplex PCR. This table has around 120,000 clones, roughly 89% appearing once. CDR1 KGHSH and CDR2 LQKENI come from the germline V gene. This CDR3 has 13 residues. Trimming removed 5 bases at V and 4 bases at J, with 11 bases between. The sequence derives from an adult in good health. Source: peripheral blood, taken on day 0 of AZD1222 vaccination. The genes are TRBV18 and TRBJ1-1, with D perhaps matching TRBD1 (5 bases). CDR3 sequence reads: CASSIRQLTEAFF. CDR3 nucleotide sequence: TGTGCCAGCTCAATAAGACAGCTCACTGAAGCTTTCTTT.